This TCR beta chain is from a study of blood T cell repertoires in COVID-19. Original processing notes: Amplifying reference gene primers gave estimates of nucleated cell counts. Data came from immunoSEQ multiplex PCR; TCRdb stores just in-frame clones and leaves some out. The D gene and trimming were derived from the DNA, and the V and J assignments and clone size from that table. Among under 150,000 clones, 75% to 85% were seen once, and the ten largest hold 10% to 15%. V shed 5 bases and J shed 3 bases, with 11 bases lying between them. The CDR3 consists of 13 residues. Looked up from germline, CDR1 is SGHTA and CDR2 is FQGTGA.

The specimen sequenced was peripheral blood. This sequence was found in a man aged 55-75 years with active or convalescent COVID-19. This chain links TRBV7-3 with TRBJ2-7, with D perhaps TRBD2 (5 bases). CDR3 in amino acids: CASSLSRDYEQYF. The CDR3 DNA is TGTGCCAGCAGCCTTTCTCGGGACTACGAGCAGTACTTC. The whole variable domain, remainder taken from reference TRBV7-3 and TRBJ2-7, is GAGVSQTPSNKVTEKGKYVELRCDPISGHTALYWYRQSLGQGPEFLIYFQGTGAADDSGLPNDRFFAVRPEGSVSTLKIQRTERGDSAVYLCASSLSRDYEQYFGPGTRLTVT.